This section outlines one T cell receptor beta chain sequence together with its context. Profiled with immunoSEQ multiplex PCR; TCRdb holds only in-frame clones, not every one. The repertoire has approximately 200,000 clones, 87% of them found once; the top ten carry 10%. This specimen comes from a study of blood T cell repertoires in COVID-19. The CDR3 length is 13 residues. Trimming shortened V by 8 bases and J by 4 bases, and 14 bases separated the two germline ends. Germline CDR1 is SNHLY and CDR2 is FYNNEI. The chain uses TRBV2 and TRBJ2-5; a possible D gene is TRBD2 (6 bases). This clonotype was obtained from a man aged 18 to 35 with acute COVID-19. The sample was PBMCs or T cells enriched from blood (not recorded which). The CDR3 DNA reads TGTGCCAGCCAGGGAGTCGGGGGAGAGACCCAGTACTTC. Encoded protein: CASQGVGGETQYF.